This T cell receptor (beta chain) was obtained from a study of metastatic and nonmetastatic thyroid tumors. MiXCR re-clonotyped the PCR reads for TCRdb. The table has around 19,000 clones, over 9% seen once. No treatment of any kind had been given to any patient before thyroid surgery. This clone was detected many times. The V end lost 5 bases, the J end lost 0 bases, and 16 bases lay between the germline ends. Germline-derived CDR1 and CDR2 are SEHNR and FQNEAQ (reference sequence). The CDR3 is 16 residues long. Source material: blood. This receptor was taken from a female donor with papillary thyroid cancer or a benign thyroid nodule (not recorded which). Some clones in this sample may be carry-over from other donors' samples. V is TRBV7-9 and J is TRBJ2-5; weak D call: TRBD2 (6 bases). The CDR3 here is CASSPERVQYQETQYF. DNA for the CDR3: TGTGCCAGCAGCCCTGAGCGGGTACAGTACCAAGAGACCCAGTACTTC.